This is a list of T cell receptor beta chains from one sample in a study of cytomegalovirus exposure and HLA in healthy donors. Method: immunoSEQ multiplex PCR; TCRdb's copy keeps in-frame clones and lacks some. The listing contains about 200,000 clones. Specimen: PBMCs. Receptors were obtained from a girl aged 2 to 9 in good health and CMV-seropositive. Each CDR3 is given with its conserved first and last residue. A D gene is named only where the DNA matches it firmly.

cdr3_nt	cdr3_aa	v_call	j_call	d_call
TGTGCCAGCAGAGGACAGGCTCCAAACTCCTACGAGCAGTACTTC	CASRGQAPNSYEQYF	TRBV2	TRBJ2-7	TRBD1
TGCGCCAGCAGCCGCGGGACTAGCGGAAGCACAGATACGCAGTATTTT	CASSRGTSGSTDTQYF	TRBV5-1	TRBJ2-3	TRBD2
TGTGCCAGCAGTGGTCGGACAGGGAGCTTAAGCGGGGAGCTGTTTTTT	CASSGRTGSLSGELFF	TRBV2	TRBJ2-2	TRBD1
TGTGCCAGCAGTTTAGTGACAGTTTCTATCTACACCTTC	CASSLVTVSIYTF	TRBV28	TRBJ1-2	.
TGTGCCAGCAGTTCGAGATGGGGGCAGAACACTGAAGCTTTCTTT	CASSSRWGQNTEAFF	TRBV6-5	TRBJ1-1	.
TGCGCCAGCAGCCAGGAGCCAGAGGGACTAAGTTACAATGAGCAGTTCTTC	CASSQEPEGLSYNEQFF	TRBV4-1	TRBJ2-1	TRBD2
TGTGCCAGCAGTTGGGGGGTGGCCTATGGCTACACCTTC	CASSWGVAYGYTF	TRBV27	TRBJ1-2	.
TGTGCCAGCAGTGGGTACTACGGACAGGCTGGGCAGCCCCAGCATTTT	CASSGYYGQAGQPQHF	TRBV2	TRBJ1-5	TRBD1
TGTGCCAGCAGCTCGCCGGTTCTGAGCTCCTACAATGAGCAGTTCTTC	CASSSPVLSSYNEQFF	TRBV7-9	TRBJ2-1	.
TGTGCCAGCAGTTCTAGTTCGGGGGGCACAGATACGCAGTATTTT	CASSSSSGGTDTQYF	TRBV6-1	TRBJ2-3	.
TGCAGCGCCCGGACAGCGAACACCGGGGAGCTGTTTTTT	CSARTANTGELFF	TRBV29-1	TRBJ2-2	.
TGCGCCAGCAGTCGTGACCCAGGGGACAGCGGGAGGAGGTCTAATGAGCAGTTCTTC	CASSRDPGDSGRRSNEQFF	TRBV4-1	TRBJ2-1	TRBD2
TGTGCCAGCAGTGAACGAGGGAACTATGGCTACACCTTC	CASSERGNYGYTF	TRBV6-1	TRBJ1-2	.
TGTGCCAGCAGGACACACACAGATACGCAGTATTTT	CASRTHTDTQYF	TRBV28	TRBJ2-3	.
TGTGCCAGCAGCAAGCTCGGGACAGGGTTCCCAGATACGCAGTATTTT	CASSKLGTGFPDTQYF	TRBV7-2	TRBJ2-3	TRBD1